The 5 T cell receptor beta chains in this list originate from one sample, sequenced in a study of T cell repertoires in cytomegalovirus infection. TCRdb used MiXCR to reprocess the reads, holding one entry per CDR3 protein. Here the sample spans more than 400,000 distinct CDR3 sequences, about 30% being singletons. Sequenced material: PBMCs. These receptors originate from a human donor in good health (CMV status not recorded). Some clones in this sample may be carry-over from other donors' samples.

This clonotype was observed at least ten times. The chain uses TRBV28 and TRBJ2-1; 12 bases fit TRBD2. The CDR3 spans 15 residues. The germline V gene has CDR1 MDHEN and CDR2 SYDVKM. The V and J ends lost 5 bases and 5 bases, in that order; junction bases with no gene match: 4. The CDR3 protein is CASSTRLAGDNEQFF. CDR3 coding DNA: TGTGCCAGCAGTACGCGACTAGCGGGAGACAATGAGCAGTTCTTC. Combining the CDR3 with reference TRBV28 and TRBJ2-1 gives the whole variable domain DVKVTQSSRYLVKRTGEKVFLECVQDMDHENMFWYRQDPGLGLRLIYFSYDVKMKEKGDIPEGYSVSREKKERFSLILESASTNQTSMYLCASSTRLAGDNEQFFGPGTRLTVL.

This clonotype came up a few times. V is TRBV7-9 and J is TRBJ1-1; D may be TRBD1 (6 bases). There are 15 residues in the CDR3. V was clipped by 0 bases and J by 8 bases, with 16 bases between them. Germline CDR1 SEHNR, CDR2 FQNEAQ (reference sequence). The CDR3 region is CASSLALLKGGEAFF. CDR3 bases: TGTGCCAGCAGCTTAGCGCTCTTAAAGGGGGGAGAAGCTTTCTTT.

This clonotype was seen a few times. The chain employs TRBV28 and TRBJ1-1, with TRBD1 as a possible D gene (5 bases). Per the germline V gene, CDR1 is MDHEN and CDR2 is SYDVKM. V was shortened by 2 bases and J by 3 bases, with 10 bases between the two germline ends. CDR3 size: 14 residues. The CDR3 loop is CASSLITGYTEAFF. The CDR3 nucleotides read TGTGCCAGCAGTTTAATCACAGGTTACACTGAAGCTTTCTTT. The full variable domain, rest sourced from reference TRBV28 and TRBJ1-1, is DVKVTQSSRYLVKRTGEKVFLECVQDMDHENMFWYRQDPGLGLRLIYFSYDVKMKEKGDIPEGYSVSREKKERFSLILESASTNQTSMYLCASSLITGYTEAFFGQGTRLTVV.

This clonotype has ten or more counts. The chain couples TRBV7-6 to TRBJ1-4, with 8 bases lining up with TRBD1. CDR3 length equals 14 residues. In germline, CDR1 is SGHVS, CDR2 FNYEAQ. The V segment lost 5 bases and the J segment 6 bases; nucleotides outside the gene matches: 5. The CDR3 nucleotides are TGTGCCAGCAGCCAAGGGACAGGAGATGAAAAACTGTTTTTT. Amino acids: CASSQGTGDEKLFF. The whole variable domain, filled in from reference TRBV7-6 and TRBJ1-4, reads GAGVSQSPRYKVTKRGQDVALRCDPISGHVSLYWYRQALGQGPEFLTYFNYEAQQDKSGLPNDRFSAERPEGSISTLTIQRTEQRDSAMYRCASSQGTGDEKLFFGSGTQLSVL.

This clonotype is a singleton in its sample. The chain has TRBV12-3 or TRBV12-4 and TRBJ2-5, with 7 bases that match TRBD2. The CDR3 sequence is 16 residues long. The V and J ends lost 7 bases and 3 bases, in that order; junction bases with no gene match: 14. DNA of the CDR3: TGTGCCAGCATATTTTTTCCGCGGGAGAGTAAAGAGACCCAGTACTTC. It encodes CASIFFPRESKETQYF.